These 25 T cell receptor beta chains originate from one sample sequenced in a study of blood T cell repertoires in COVID-19. The assay was immunoSEQ multiplex PCR, and TCRdb's table has in-frame clones only and misses some. Among about 140,000 clones listed, about nine tenths were seen once. The sample comprised PBMCs or T cells enriched from blood (not recorded which). Every receptor here comes from a man between 60 and 70 years old who had recovered from COVID-19.

The chain joins TRBV29-1 to TRBJ2-1; maybe TRBD1 (6 bases). The germline CDR1 and CDR2 sequences are SQVTM and ANQGSEA. The CDR3 length is 12 residues. With 7 bases removed from V and 6 bases from J, the gap between germline ends came to 13 bases. The CDR3 region has the DNA TGCAGCGCTAAGACAGGTTCCAATGAGCAGTTCTTC. This translates into CSAKTGSNEQFF.

This chain links TRBV18 with TRBJ2-7, with a possible D match to TRBD2 (7 bases). Per the germline V gene, CDR1 is KGHSH and CDR2 is LQKENI. The CDR3 length is 15 residues. The V end was cut by 3 bases, the J end by 6 bases, with 18 bases between. CDR3 nucleotide sequence: TGTGCCAGCTCACCCCAAGGGGGGGTTACGAGCGAGCAGTACTTC. Its protein is CASSPQGGVTSEQYF. Full variable domain (rest looked up from reference TRBV18 and TRBJ2-7): NAGVMQNPRHLVRRRGQEARLRCSPMKGHSHVYWYRQLPEEGLKFMVYLQKENIIDESGMPKERFSAEFPKEGPSILRIQQVVRGDSAAYFCASSPQGGVTSEQYFGPGTRLTVT.

The chain joins TRBV7-9 to TRBJ2-7; D perhaps matches TRBD1 (6 bases). The germline CDR1 and CDR2 sequences are SEHNR and FQNEAQ (reference sequence). The CDR3 sequence is 13 residues long. Deletions cut 1 base from V and 2 bases from J, with 6 bases between. The chain's CDR3 is CASSLGGPYEQYF. DNA for the CDR3: TGTGCCAGCAGCTTAGGGGGGCCCTACGAGCAGTACTTC.

The rearrangement joins TRBV2 to TRBJ2-1, with 13 bases matching TRBD2. The CDR3 sequence is 14 residues long. The germline V gene has CDR1 SNHLY and CDR2 FYNNEI. The V and J ends lost 7 bases and 9 bases, in that order; junction bases with no gene match: 6. DNA for the CDR3: TGTGCCAGCACGGGACTAGCGGGAAGGGGTGAGCAGTTCTTC. Protein product: CASTGLAGRGEQFF.

The chain has TRBV18 and TRBJ1-5; TRBD1 matches at 8 bases. The CDR3 sequence is 13 residues long. Germline trimming cut 3 bases from V and 7 bases from J; bases unmatched to any gene: 2. CDR1 is KGHSH and CDR2 is LQKENI in the germline V gene. Here the CDR3 DNA reads TGTGCCAGCTCACCGGACAGGGCACAGCCCCAGCATTTT. Protein: CASSPDRAQPQHF.

The CDR3 region has the DNA TGCGCCAGCAGCTTGGTTGGCCCGGCGGATTCACCCCTCCACTTT. This gives the protein CASSLVGPADSPLHF. The gene calls are TRBV5-1 and TRBJ1-6; D not resolved. V lost 0 bases and J lost 8, with 12 bases in between. CDR1 and CDR2 (germline): SGHRS, YFSETQ. The CDR3 consists of 15 residues.

The chain links TRBV5-1 to TRBJ2-7; TRBD1 matches at 7 bases. The CDR3 length is 15 residues. The ends lost 0 bases at V and 5 bases at J; junction bases unmatched: 8. Per the germline V gene, CDR1 is SGHRS and CDR2 is YFSETQ. CDR3 amino acids: CASSLVGTGAHEQYF. Written as DNA, the CDR3 is TGCGCCAGCAGCTTGGTGGGTACAGGGGCCCACGAGCAGTACTTC.

CDR3 nucleotides: TGTGCCAGCAGCGTCAACAGGGGAGAGACCCAGTACTTC. As protein: CASSVNRGETQYF. The rearrangement joins TRBV7-2 to TRBJ2-5; TRBD1 matches at 7 bases. The CDR3 spans 13 residues. Germline V gives CDR1 SGHTA, CDR2 FQGNSA. The V segment lost 5 bases and the J segment 4 bases; nucleotides outside the gene matches: 4.

V and J are TRBV10-2 and TRBJ1-1, with TRBD1 as a possible D gene (6 bases). This CDR3 region has 14 residues. CDR1 is WSHSY and CDR2 is SAAADI in the germline V gene. V was pared by 7 bases and J by 6 bases, with 18 bases between. The CDR3 nucleotides are TGCGCCAGCAAGTTCGAGGGAGCAGGGGCTGAAGCTTTCTTT. Translating gives CASKFEGAGAEAFF.

CDR3: CASSEGDTQYF. The CDR3 region has the DNA TGTGCCAGCAGCGAGGGAGATACGCAGTATTTT. This chain connects TRBV11-2 to TRBJ2-3; D possibly corresponds to TRBD2 (5 bases). The CDR3 length is 11 residues. V was trimmed by 5 bases and J by 5 bases, leaving 5 bases between them. Looked up from germline, CDR1 is SGHAT and CDR2 is FQNNGV.

The chain employs TRBV5-8 and TRBJ1-5; 9 bases fit TRBD1. Germline V gene sequence: CDR1 SGHTS, CDR2 YDEGEE. The CDR3 covers 16 residues. V was clipped by 3 bases and J by 0 bases; unmatched bases: 4. In nucleotides, the CDR3 is TGTGCCAGCAGCTCTGGACAGGGGCATAGCAATCAGCCCCAGCATTTT. Protein sequence: CASSSGQGHSNQPQHF.

This rearrangement joins TRBV6-5 to TRBJ2-1, with 12 positions matching TRBD2. The germline CDR1 and CDR2 sequences are MNHEY and SVGAGI. V shed 7 bases, J shed 9 bases, and the junction held 10 bases outside the gene matches. The CDR3 runs 15 residues. CDR3 in amino acids: CASIPGLAGPAEQFF. DNA of the CDR3: TGTGCCAGCATCCCGGGACTAGCGGGCCCGGCTGAGCAGTTCTTC.

The chain couples TRBV21-1 to TRBJ2-2; the listed D gene, TRBD1, was not tested against the DNA. TRBV21-1 constitutes a pseudogene. This CDR3 comprises 17 residues. The CDR3 loop is CASSHLRARALRGELFF. Here the CDR3 DNA reads TGTGCCAGCAGTCACCTAAGGGCCAGGGCACTTAGGGGGGAGCTGTTTTTT.

This sequence joins TRBV2 and TRBJ1-6, with 8 bases fitting TRBD1. Germline-derived CDR1 and CDR2 are SNHLY and FYNNEI. The J segment lost 5 bases and the V segment lost 6 bases, leaving 6 bases of the junction unmatched. The CDR3 spans 15 residues. For the CDR3, the DNA is TGTGCCAGCAGGCGGACAGGGCCAAATAATTCACCCCTCCACTTT. Its translation is CASRRTGPNNSPLHF.

The chain links TRBV4-1 to TRBJ2-1; 10 bases fit TRBD2. From germline, CDR1 is MGHRA and CDR2 YSYEKL. V trimming: 0 bases; J trimming: 3 bases; junction bases outside the gene matches: 5. This CDR3 spans 17 amino acids. The CDR3 DNA reads as TGCGCCAGCAGCCAAGATGCGACTAGCGGGTACTACAATGAGCAGTTCTTC. Residues: CASSQDATSGYYNEQFF.

This chain connects TRBV27 to TRBJ2-2; D is uncertain. Trimming shortened V by 6 bases and J by 5 bases, and 10 bases separated the two germline ends. Germline-derived CDR1 and CDR2 are MNHEY and SMNVEV (reference sequence). This CDR3 spans 13 amino acids. DNA of the CDR3: TGTGCCAGCAGAGAGGTCGGTACCGGGGAGCTGTTTTTT. It encodes CASREVGTGELFF.

The chain is built from TRBV5-1 and TRBJ1-2; 10 bases fit TRBD1. The CDR3 totals 14 residues. Unmatched junction bases numbered 3, after V lost 0 bases and J lost 7 bases. The germline V gene has CDR1 SGHRS and CDR2 YFSETQ. The CDR3, as DNA: TGCGCCAGCAGCTTGGAGGGGACAGGGGCTGGCTACACCTTC. Translated: CASSLEGTGAGYTF.

The chain joins TRBV30 to TRBJ2-1; D gene ambiguous. There are 12 residues in the CDR3. CDR1 GTSNPN and CDR2 SVGIG come from the germline V gene (reference sequence). Between the trimmed V and J ends, which lost 0 bases and 12 bases, there was a span of 12 bases. In nucleotides, the CDR3 is TGTGCCTGGAGTGTAACCCGACATTCGCAGTTCTTC. Protein: CAWSVTRHSQFF. Together with reference TRBV30 and TRBJ2-1, the CDR3 gives the full variable domain: SQTIHQWPATLVQPVGSPLSLECTVEGTSNPNLYWYRQAAGRGLQLLFYSVGIGQISSEVPQNLSASRPQDRQFILSSKKLLLSDSGFYLCAWSVTRHSQFFGPGTRLTVL.

In DNA, the CDR3 is TGTGCCAGCAGCATCCCTAGCGGGGGCGATGGCTACACCTTC. Translation: CASSIPSGGDGYTF. The chain links TRBV7-9 to TRBJ1-2; D may be TRBD1 (6 bases). Germline CDR1 reads SEHNR; CDR2 reads FQNEAQ (reference sequence). This CDR3 is 14 amino acids long. V was clipped by 5 bases and J by 6 bases, with 16 bases between them.

V usage is TRBV7-5 and J usage is TRBJ1-1. TRBV7-5 is listed as a pseudogene. This CDR3 has 14 amino acids. In nucleotides, the CDR3 is TGTGTCAGAACACTATTCCCGGGGGACACTGAAGCTTTCTTT. Protein sequence: CVRTLFPGDTEAFF.

J is TRBJ1-3 and V is TRBV5-1, with D maybe TRBD1 (5 bases). Germline V lookup: CDR1 SGHRS, CDR2 YFSETQ. With 0 bases removed from V and 4 bases from J, the gap between germline ends came to 11 bases. The CDR3 spans 15 residues. Written as DNA, the CDR3 is TGCGCCAGCAGCTTGGCTGGGGCAGGAGGAAACACCATATATTTT. Amino acids: CASSLAGAGGNTIYF.

This chain links TRBV28 with TRBJ2-3; 8 bases map to TRBD2. CDR1 is MDHEN and CDR2 is SYDVKM in the germline V gene. The CDR3 is made up of 14 amino acids. The J segment lost 4 bases and the V segment lost 4 bases, leaving 4 bases of the junction unmatched. The CDR3 is CASSSPGGADTQYF. The CDR3 DNA follows: TGTGCCAGCAGTTCCCCCGGGGGGGCAGATACGCAGTATTTT.

This chain joins TRBV19 and TRBJ2-1; 9 bases line up with TRBD2. There are 14 residues in the CDR3. The germline V gene encodes CDR1 LNHDA and CDR2 SQIVND (reference sequence). V dropped 8 bases and J dropped 1; count of bases not matched to a gene: 3. CDR3 amino acids: CASRLAGSYNEQFF. CDR3 DNA: TGTGCCAGTCGGCTAGCGGGGTCCTACAATGAGCAGTTCTTC.

The chain carries TRBV5-4 and TRBJ2-2; TRBD1 agrees at 9 bases. This CDR3 is 16 amino acids long. V shed 4 bases, J shed 4 bases, and the junction held 8 bases outside the gene matches. CDR1 is SGHNT, CDR2 YYREEE, per germline (reference sequence). The CDR3 region has the DNA TGTGCCAGCAGCCCTCGGGACAGGGTCGCCACCGGGGAGCTGTTTTTT. Its protein product is CASSPRDRVATGELFF. Complete variable domain (other parts from reference TRBV5-4 and TRBJ2-2): ETGVTQSPTHLIKTRGQQVTLRCSSQSGHNTVSWYQQALGQGPQFIFQYYREEENGRGNFPPRFSGLQFPNYSSELNVNALELDDSALYLCASSPRDRVATGELFFGEGSRLTVL.

This chain links TRBV2 with TRBJ1-2, with D possibly matching TRBD1 (5 bases). This CDR3 contains 15 residues. V was clipped by 2 bases and J by 2 bases, with 12 bases between them. Germline V gene sequence: CDR1 SNHLY, CDR2 FYNNEI. The CDR3 region has the DNA TGTGCCAGCAGTGAAAGTAAGGGGCGCAACTATGGCTACACCTTC. It specifies CASSESKGRNYGYTF. Combining the CDR3 with reference TRBV2 and TRBJ1-2 gives the whole variable domain EPEVTQTPSHQVTQMGQEVILRCVPISNHLYFYWYRQILGQKVEFLVSFYNNEISEKSEIFDDQFSVERPDGSNFTLKIRSTKLEDSAMYFCASSESKGRNYGYTFGSGTRLTVV.